The table lists the clone carrying this TCR beta chain with a few counts. Its target is unknown. Orbital computed tomography, thyroid ultrasound, serum thyroxine and TRAb, and clinical symptoms together informed the diagnoses. The germline gives CDR1 DFQATT, CDR2 SNEGSKA (reference sequence). V lost 2 bases to trimming and J lost 3 bases, with 16 bases between them. CDR3 length: 16 amino acids. The data were obtained in a study of T cells in Graves' hyperthyroidism and ophthalmopathy. It was RNA transcripts that yielded the amplified TCR beta CDR3 regions. The primer set for the first-round RT-PCR of the TCR CDR3 was HTBI. In TCRdb, the multiplex PCR reads were re-called with MiXCR into one record per CDR3 protein. The data contain a few hundred thousand distinct CDR3 sequences, roughly 15% of them singletons. Points from the study as a whole: Classification by a 13 V-J model distinguished ophthalmopathy from stable hyperthyroidism. In validation, the model predicted ophthalmopathy. These predictions came a median around 5.9 months before onset.

Sequenced: blood. The rearrangement links TRBV20-1 to TRBJ2-2; possibly TRBD1 for D (5 bases). This TCR was recovered from a woman aged 40-49 years with Graves' hyperthyroidism. CDR3 nucleotides: TGCAGTGCTAGAAACGGGCAGGGTGTCTACACCGGGGAGCTGTTTTTT. The encoded protein is CSARNGQGVYTGELFF.